The T cell receptor (beta chain) under discussion was sequenced for a study of pediatric ulcerative colitis. The wider study: Ulcerative colitis patients had pancolitis or left-sided colitis, with confirming histology.

CDR1 is MNHEY and CDR2 is SVGAGI in the germline V gene. The V end lost 6 bases, the J end lost 0 bases, and 9 bases lay between the germline ends. CDR3 length: 14 amino acids. Remarks on this clone: Its antigen is not known.

Regarding the study as a whole: All ulcerative colitis patients, but no controls, carried two rectal clonotypes. Blood-rectal clonal overlap within each person was significantly higher in ulcerative colitis patients than controls.

Profiled with immunoSEQ multiplex PCR; TCRdb holds only in-frame clones, not every one. The table includes tens of thousands of clones, about three quarters detected once. The sequence was collected from a boy younger than 18 with moderate ulcerative colitis. Sequencing was done on a sample of blood. The V and J genes are TRBV6-5 and TRBJ1-5, with unresolved D. This CDR3 is CASRPSSSNQPQHF. The DNA for the CDR3 is TGTGCCAGCAGACCTTCAAGTAGCAATCAGCCCCAGCATTTT.